This is a list of T cell receptor beta chains from one sample in a study of blood T cell repertoires in COVID-19. The table came from immunoSEQ multiplex PCR; TCRdb's copy has only in-frame clones and leaves some out. Altogether 120,000 or so clones are present, 75% to 80% being singletons, with the ten largest covering 6.5% to 9%. Sequencing used peripheral blood. The receptors were gathered from a human donor in a cohort sampled during active COVID-19. Both conserved end residues are part of each CDR3. A D gene is named only where the DNA matches it firmly. Clone sizes are given selectively: once, few, many, or a class where the clone is expanded.

j_call d_call clone_size v_call cdr3_nt cdr3_aa
TRBJ2-5 TRBD1 NA TRBV9 TGTGCCAGCAGCGCTACAGGGGGAGTAGAGACCCAGTACTTC CASSATGGVETQYF
TRBJ2-7 TRBD1 NA TRBV30 TGTGCCTGGTGTCCCGGGACAGGGGACGAGCAGTACTTC CAWCPGTGDEQYF
TRBJ1-5 TRBD1 NA TRBV10-3 TGTGCCATCAGTGACAGGGGGGAACAGCCCCAGCATTTT CAISDRGEQPQHF
TRBJ1-1 TRBD1 NA TRBV5-4 TGTGCCAGCAGCTTGGATGTTCCGGGACAGGGAAAGAACACTGAAGCTTTCTTT CASSLDVPGQGKNTEAFF
TRBJ2-7 TRBD2 NA TRBV7-9 TGTGCCAGCAGCGCCCTAGCGGGGGCCTACGAGCAGTACTTC CASSALAGAYEQYF
TRBJ2-7 TRBD2 few TRBV9 TGTGCCAGCAGCACGTCGACTAGCGGGGGAAACGAGCAGTACTTC CASSTSTSGGNEQYF
TRBJ1-1 NA NA TRBV6-5 TGTGCCAGCAGTTATGGGGCCCCAGAGACTGAAGCTTTCTTT CASSYGAPETEAFF
TRBJ2-7 NA NA TRBV11-3 TGTGCCAGCAGCTTAAGGACTCCCTCCTACGAGCAGTACTTC CASSLRTPSYEQYF
TRBJ2-7 NA NA TRBV6-5 TGTGCCAGCACCATAAGGGGGGGAGGGGACGAGCAGTACTTC CASTIRGGGDEQYF
TRBJ1-1 NA NA TRBV5-6 TGTGCCAGCAGCCTCGAACACAGTATGAACACTGAAGCTTTCTTT CASSLEHSMNTEAFF
TRBJ2-3 NA NA TRBV4-1 TGCGCCAGCAGCCAGCTACCGGGACACCTTTTAAGGATCGATACGCAGTATTTT CASSQLPGHLLRIDTQYF
TRBJ2-7 TRBD1 NA TRBV25-1 TGTGCCAGCAGTGATCCCCCCGGGACAGGGGGCTCCTACGAGCAGTACTTC CASSDPPGTGGSYEQYF
TRBJ1-2 TRBD1 NA TRBV12-5 TGTGCTAGTGGTACCCGGTCCCCAACGACAGGGGCTAACTATGGCTACACCTTC CASGTRSPTTGANYGYTF
TRBJ2-7 NA NA TRBV6-1 TGTGCCAGCAGTGAAGGGGGAAGCGGCTACGAGCAGTACTTC CASSEGGSGYEQYF
TRBJ1-5 NA NA TRBV27 TGTGCCAGCAGCACTCTCACAGGGTCCCAGCCCCAGCATTTT CASSTLTGSQPQHF
TRBJ2-7 NA NA TRBV5-1 TGCGCCAGCAGCCAAAACTATGCCTACGAGCAGTACTTC CASSQNYAYEQYF
TRBJ2-7 TRBD1 few TRBV18 TGTGCCAGCTCACCCTACGACAGGGGCGAGCAGTACTTC CASSPYDRGEQYF
TRBJ1-6 TRBD1 NA TRBV27 TGTGCCAGCAGGACAGGGGGTTATAATTCACCCCTCCACTTT CASRTGGYNSPLHF
TRBJ1-1 TRBD1 few TRBV29-1 TGCAGCGTTGAAGATCTAGGCAGGGGGCGAGCTGAAGCTTTCTTT CSVEDLGRGRAEAFF
TRBJ1-2 TRBD1 NA TRBV6-5 TGTGCCAGCACTCCGACAGGGGACTATGGCTACACCTTC CASTPTGDYGYTF
TRBJ2-3 TRBD2 NA TRBV6-4 TGTGCCAGCAGTGACTCGCTAGCGGGAGTTGATACGCAGTATTTT CASSDSLAGVDTQYF
TRBJ1-5 NA NA TRBV19 TGTGCCAGTAGTGCCCGCTCCCGGGGAAGCAATCAGCCCCAGCATTTT CASSARSRGSNQPQHF
TRBJ1-1 TRBD1 NA TRBV19 TGTGCCAGTAGTAGGGCAGGGGGAATCGGGGCTGAAGCTTTCTTT CASSRAGGIGAEAFF
TRBJ1-1 NA NA TRBV6-6 TGTGCCAGCATTACGACCGGGGCAGGGGACACTGAAGCTTTCTTT CASITTGAGDTEAFF
TRBJ2-7 NA few TRBV18 TGTGCCAGCTCACCATCGGCCTACGAGCAGTACTTC CASSPSAYEQYF
TRBJ2-7 NA NA TRBV28 TGTGCCAGCAGCCCTTCCCTTTACGAGCAGTACTTC CASSPSLYEQYF
TRBJ1-1 NA NA TRBV5-1 TGCGCCAGCAGTCGATTTGGGGGCAGGAACACTGAAGCTTTCTTT CASSRFGGRNTEAFF
TRBJ2-6 TRBD2 NA TRBV7-8 TGTGCCGGGAGGGACTCTGGGGCCAACGTCCTGACTTTC CAGRDSGANVLTF
TRBJ2-7 NA few TRBV19 TGTGCCAGTAGTGTCTCCCCTGGGGCCGAGCAGTACTTC CASSVSPGAEQYF
TRBJ2-7 NA few TRBV5-1 TGCGCCAGCAGCTGGGGACACTTCTCCTACGAGCAGTACTTC CASSWGHFSYEQYF
TRBJ1-1 NA once TRBV9 TGTGCCAGCAGCGTAGGTACTGACATGAACACTGAAGCTTTCTTT CASSVGTDMNTEAFF
TRBJ2-7 TRBD2 NA TRBV27 TGTGCCAGCAGCCAGGGGCTAGCGGGAGTCTACGAGCAGTACTTC CASSQGLAGVYEQYF
TRBJ2-7 NA NA TRBV28 TGTGCCAGCAGTCAACAGAGCCCGGAAGAGCAGTACTTC CASSQQSPEEQYF
TRBJ1-5 TRBD1 few TRBV28 TGTGCCAGCAGTTTACGCCGGGACAGGGGCCTCAGAAGCAATCAGCCCCAGCATTTT CASSLRRDRGLRSNQPQHF
TRBJ1-6 NA NA TRBV4-1 TGCGCCAGCAGCCAAGATGCGAAGGGGGTGTCACCCCTCCACTTT CASSQDAKGVSPLHF
TRBJ1-1 TRBD1 NA TRBV10-2 TGCGCCAGCAGTGACCCGGCGGACAGGGCTGGCACTGAAGCTTTCTTT CASSDPADRAGTEAFF
TRBJ2-7 NA NA TRBV6-1 TGTGCCAGCAGTGAAGCAGCAAGCAGGCCGAGCTCCTACGAGCAGTACTTC CASSEAASRPSSYEQYF
TRBJ2-7 TRBD2 NA TRBV5-1 TGCGCCAGCAGCCGGACTAGCGGGCAAACCTACGAGCAGTACTTC CASSRTSGQTYEQYF
TRBJ1-4 NA NA TRBV13 TGTGCCAGCAGCTTAGCGGTGGATGAAAAACTGTTTTTT CASSLAVDEKLFF
TRBJ2-7 TRBD2 NA TRBV28 TGTGCCAGCACCCTAGCGGGGACCGGTGTCGAGCAGTACTTC CASTLAGTGVEQYF
TRBJ2-5 TRBD1 NA TRBV7-9 TGTGCCAGCAGCGTCTCCGGGACAGGGGGCGGTGGGACCCAGTACTTC CASSVSGTGGGGTQYF
TRBJ2-7 TRBD1 NA TRBV5-1 TGCGCCAGCAGCTTGGGGACAGGGGGACCCTACGAGCAGTACTTC CASSLGTGGPYEQYF
TRBJ1-1 NA few TRBV19 TGTGCCAGTAGTATGATTTCCGGGACTGAAGCTTTCTTT CASSMISGTEAFF
TRBJ1-1 NA NA TRBV27 TGTGCCAGCAGTTTATACGGGGGGGTGGACACTGAAGCTTTCTTT CASSLYGGVDTEAFF
TRBJ1-1 NA NA TRBV3-1/TRBV3-2 TGTGCCAGCAGCCAAGATGTCCAGGGCGCATGGAACACTGAAGCTTTCTTT CASSQDVQGAWNTEAFF
TRBJ1-2 NA NA TRBV15 TGTGCCACCAGCAGAGAGGGAGCAAGGGTTGGCTACACCTTC CATSREGARVGYTF
TRBJ2-7 TRBD2 NA TRBV7-8 TGTGCCAGCAACGGGGGGGCTTACGAGCAGTACTTC CASNGGAYEQYF
TRBJ2-7 NA NA TRBV6-5 TGTGCCAGCGGAGTCGCAGGGGCCGGCTACGAGCAGTACTTC CASGVAGAGYEQYF
TRBJ2-5 TRBD2 NA TRBV4-1 TGCGCCAGCAGCCAAGATGGTTCGCGGGGGGGCCAAGAGACCCAGTACTTC CASSQDGSRGGQETQYF